Listed here are 28 T cell receptor beta chains from one sample, sequenced in a study of blood T cell repertoires in COVID-19. TCRdb's table, derived via immunoSEQ multiplex PCR, lists solely in-frame clones and lacks some. The table includes a few hundred thousand clones, around 88% detected once. The sample was peripheral blood. The receptors stem from a woman between 25 and 40 years old with COVID-19, enrolled during active disease.

This clone has just a few counts. The J gene is TRBJ1-2, the V gene TRBV2, with TRBD1 matching over 7 bases. Germline CDR1 reads SNHLY; CDR2 reads FYNNEI. The V segment lost 6 bases and the J segment 8 bases; nucleotides outside the gene matches: 15. The CDR3 runs 15 residues. The CDR3 sequence is CASRGVRQGVKGYTF. In DNA form, the CDR3 reads TGTGCCAGCAGGGGGGTAAGACAGGGCGTAAAGGGCTACACCTTC.

Concerning this clone itself: Other DNA sequences in the sample encode the same CDR3. The chain employs TRBV5-1 and TRBJ2-3, with a tentative D call TRBD2 (6 bases). The CDR3 consists of 15 residues. Germline CDR1 is SGHRS and CDR2 is YFSETQ. V was clipped by 0 bases and J by 1 base, with 9 bases between them. The CDR3 sequence: CASSLGRERTDTQYF. As DNA, the CDR3 is TGCGCCAGCAGCTTGGGGCGGGAACGCACAGATACGCAGTATTTT. Variable domain in full (rest from reference TRBV5-1 and TRBJ2-3): KAGVTQTPRYLIKTRGQQVTLSCSPISGHRSVSWYQQTPGQGLQFLFEYFSETQRNKGNFPGRFSGRQFSNSRSEMNVSTLELGDSALYLCASSLGRERTDTQYFGPGTRLTVL.

The rearrangement joins TRBV5-1 to TRBJ2-3; 11 nucleotides line up with TRBD2. The germline V gene has CDR1 SGHRS and CDR2 YFSETQ. V lost 0 bases and J lost 0; bases outside the gene matches: 6. The length of the CDR3 is 18 residues. The CDR3, as DNA: TGCGCCAGCAGCTTGGGGCTAGCGGGGGGTTCTAGCACAGATACGCAGTATTTT. It codes for CASSLGLAGGSSTDTQYF.

This chain connects TRBV9 to TRBJ2-1, with D perhaps TRBD2 (5 bases). Per the germline V gene, CDR1 is SGDLS and CDR2 is YYNGEE. Trimming shortened V by 4 bases and J by 0 bases, and 14 bases separated the two germline ends. This CDR3 comprises 16 residues. This CDR3 reads CASSTQDWSSYNEQFF. Written as DNA, the CDR3 is TGTGCCAGCAGCACCCAGGACTGGAGCTCCTACAATGAGCAGTTCTTC.

V usage is TRBV9 and J usage is TRBJ1-5, with a possible D match to TRBD1 (5 bases). Germline V gene data show CDR1 as SGDLS and CDR2 as YYNGEE. V was trimmed by 4 bases and J by 4 bases, leaving 15 bases between them. CDR3 length equals 15 residues. The CDR3 bases are TGTGCCAGCAGCCCCGCTGGGGGGGAAAATCAGCCCCAGCATTTT. Its protein product is CASSPAGGENQPQHF.

This chain uses TRBV12-5 with TRBJ2-7; maybe TRBD2 (6 bases). V was clipped by 4 bases and J by 5 bases, with 12 bases between them. CDR3 size: 13 residues. CDR1 LGHNT and CDR2 FRNRAP come from the germline V gene. CDR3 DNA: TGTGCTAGTGGTTCGGGAGCTACCGACGAGCAGTACTTC. Translated: CASGSGATDEQYF.

This chain uses TRBV7-9 with TRBJ1-1; a possible D gene is TRBD1 (5 bases). This CDR3 spans 12 amino acids. Germline values: CDR1 SEHNR, CDR2 FQNEAQ (reference sequence). The V end lost 6 bases, the J end lost 5 bases, and 10 bases lay between the germline ends. The CDR3 loop is CASSTGLTEAFF. CDR3 nucleotides: TGTGCCAGCAGTACAGGTCTAACTGAAGCTTTCTTT.

J is TRBJ1-2 and V is TRBV24-1, with a tentative D call TRBD1 (6 bases). V was pared by 7 bases and J by 4 bases, with 18 bases between. The CDR3 has 15 amino acids. Germline V gives CDR1 KGHDR, CDR2 SFDVKD. The CDR3 DNA follows: TGTGCCACCAGCCAGCGCGGGGGGCAGGGCTATGGCTACACCTTC. Translated: CATSQRGGQGYGYTF.

The J gene is TRBJ2-1, the V gene TRBV11-2; weak D call: TRBD2 (7 bases). The CDR3 is made up of 15 amino acids. Germline CDR1 SGHAT, CDR2 FQNNGV. V gave up 3 bases and J gave up 2 bases, with 11 bases separating them. CDR3 sequence: CASSLGGGAYNEQFF. The CDR3 nucleotides are TGTGCCAGCAGCTTGGGAGGGGGGGCCTACAATGAGCAGTTCTTC.

This clone is a singleton in its sample. J is TRBJ1-2 and V is TRBV5-4; TRBD1 matches 7 bases. V trimming: 4 bases; J trimming: 2 bases; junction bases outside the gene matches: 8. CDR1 and CDR2 (germline): SGHNT, YYREEE (reference sequence). CDR3 size: 15 residues. The CDR3 sequence: CASSQRGRANYGYTF. CDR3 nucleotide sequence: TGTGCCAGCAGCCAGAGGGGGCGTGCGAACTATGGCTACACCTTC.

This chain joins TRBV7-9 and TRBJ2-5; 9 nucleotides line up with TRBD1. The CDR3 spans 16 residues. CDR1 SEHNR and CDR2 FQNEAQ come from the germline V gene (reference sequence). V dropped 5 bases and J dropped 2; count of bases not matched to a gene: 9. The DNA for the CDR3 is TGTGCCAGCAGCCCCTCTCCGGGACAGGGACAAGAGACCCAGTACTTC. Protein product: CASSPSPGQGQETQYF. Combining the CDR3 with reference TRBV7-9 and TRBJ2-5 gives the whole variable domain DTGVSQNPRHKITKRGQNVTFRCDPISEHNRLYWYRQTLGQGPEFLTYFQNEAQLEKSRLLSDRFSAERPKGSFSTLEIQRTEQGDSAMYLCASSPSPGQGQETQYFGPGTRLLVL.

The chain has TRBV5-6 and TRBJ1-1; D gene ambiguous. Trimming left V 2 bases short and J 6 bases short, with 8 bases between. There are 12 residues in the CDR3. The germline V gene has CDR1 SGHDT and CDR2 YYEEEE. The chain's CDR3 is CASSFVFAEAFF. The CDR3 DNA reads TGTGCCAGCAGCTTTGTCTTCGCTGAAGCTTTCTTT.

V is TRBV6-5 and J is TRBJ2-7; possible D gene TRBD1, 6 bases. The CDR3 is made up of 14 amino acids. V gave up 8 bases and J gave up 1 base, with 15 bases separating them. Germline V lookup: CDR1 MNHEY, CDR2 SVGAGI. CDR3 region: CASETGGSSYEQYV. The CDR3, as DNA: TGTGCCAGCGAAACTGGGGGCAGTTCCTACGAGCAGTACGTC.

The gene calls are TRBV5-1 and TRBJ1-5; no clear D gene. CDR3 length: 13 amino acids. Per germline, CDR1 SGHRS and CDR2 YFSETQ. V lost 3 bases to trimming and J lost 5 bases, with 9 bases between them. The DNA of the CDR3 is TGCGCCAGCAGCTCCGGGAGAGATCAGCCCCAGCATTTT. It specifies CASSSGRDQPQHF.

This chain connects TRBV12-3 or TRBV12-4 to TRBJ1-1, with 10 bases aligning to TRBD1. There are 13 residues in the CDR3. After removal of 4 bases from V and 10 bases from J, the junction contained 6 bases not matched to a gene. CDR3 nucleotide sequence: TGTGCCAGCAGTTGGAGGACAGGGGGACTAGCTTTCTTT. Translating gives CASSWRTGGLAFF.

The rearrangement joins TRBV14 to TRBJ2-3; 7 nucleotides agree with TRBD2. The CDR3 covers 16 residues. The junction had 9 bases not matched to a gene; V was cut back by 0 bases and J by 6 bases. The V gene's germline CDR1 is SGHDN and CDR2 FVKESK. The CDR3 nucleotides are TGTGCCAGCAGCCAAGAAGGCCTGGGGGGGGTGGATACGCAGTATTTT. Its protein is CASSQEGLGGVDTQYF.

This chain uses TRBV19 with TRBJ1-6; possibly TRBD1 for D (6 bases). Germline CDR1 reads LNHDA; CDR2 reads SQIVND (reference sequence). V gave up 3 bases and J gave up 6 bases, with 12 bases separating them. This CDR3 is built from 15 residues. This chain's CDR3 is CASSIRTGFNSPLHF. DNA for the CDR3: TGTGCCAGTAGTATCCGAACAGGGTTTAATTCACCCCTCCACTTT.

The J gene is TRBJ1-5, the V gene TRBV27; possibly TRBD1 for D (5 bases). The V and J ends lost 5 bases and 0 bases respectively, with 8 bases between them. The CDR3 totals 14 residues. From germline, CDR1 is MNHEY and CDR2 SMNVEV (reference sequence). The CDR3 sequence: CASSRQPSNQPQHF. The CDR3 coding sequence is TGTGCCAGCAGTAGACAGCCTAGCAATCAGCCCCAGCATTTT.

J is TRBJ2-7 and V is TRBV5-1; D possibly corresponds to TRBD1 (5 bases). The V gene's germline CDR1 is SGHRS and CDR2 YFSETQ. Trimming left V 8 bases short and J 5 bases short, with 20 bases between. The CDR3 totals 14 residues. This CDR3 is CASKKGVANNEQYF. CDR3 DNA sequence: TGCGCCAGTAAAAAAGGGGTTGCGAATAACGAGCAGTACTTC.

The V gene is TRBV18, the J gene TRBJ2-1; TRBD2 agrees at 7 bases. V lost 4 bases, J lost 2 bases, and 8 bases stayed unmatched. Germline V gene lookup returns CDR1 KGHSH and CDR2 LQKENI. The CDR3 consists of 16 residues. Written as DNA, the CDR3 is TGTGCCAGCTCACAGGCCTGGGGGGGTGCCTACAATGAGCAGTTCTTC. Translating gives CASSQAWGGAYNEQFF.

This clone was seen only once. The chain has TRBV5-1 and TRBJ1-1; 8 bases line up with TRBD1. The V and J ends lost 4 bases and 3 bases, in that order; junction bases with no gene match: 5. There are 14 residues in the CDR3. Looked up from germline, CDR1 is SGHRS and CDR2 is YFSETQ. For the CDR3, the DNA is TGCGCCAGCAGCGGCGGACAGGGAGACACTGAAGCTTTCTTT. Translation: CASSGGQGDTEAFF. The whole variable domain, remainder taken from reference TRBV5-1 and TRBJ1-1, is KAGVTQTPRYLIKTRGQQVTLSCSPISGHRSVSWYQQTPGQGLQFLFEYFSETQRNKGNFPGRFSGRQFSNSRSEMNVSTLELGDSALYLCASSGGQGDTEAFFGQGTRLTVV.

This clone was observed once. Germline is not matched at one junction end, which may reflect a read error. The CDR3 here is CASSLDGQPPTTQYF. The CDR3 nucleotides are TGTGCCAGCAGTTTAGATGGACAGCCCCCGACCACGCAGTATTTT. The gene calls are TRBV7-2 and TRBJ2-3; TRBD1 might be the D (6 bases). The CDR3 is made up of 15 amino acids. Germline V gene sequence: CDR1 SGHTA, CDR2 FQGNSA. Using reference TRBV7-2 and TRBJ2-3 for the parts outside the CDR3, the full variable domain is GAGVSQSPSNKVTEKGKDVELRCDPISGHTALYWYRQSLGQGLEFLIYFQGNSAPDKSGLPSDRFSAERTGGSVSTLTIQRTQQEDSAVYLCASSLDGQPPTTQYFGPGTRLTVL.

The V and J genes are TRBV28 and TRBJ1-3; D might be TRBD1 (5 bases). V was shortened by 5 bases and J by 4 bases, with 15 bases between the two germline ends. Germline V CDR1 and CDR2: MDHEN, SYDVKM. The CDR3 runs 15 residues. CDR3 coding DNA: TGTGCCAGCAGTGTGTCGGTAAGGGGCGGAAACACCATATATTTT. This gives the protein CASSVSVRGGNTIYF.

The chain has TRBV5-1 and TRBJ1-2, with D uncertain. There are 12 residues in the CDR3. Trimming took off 7 bases at V and 4 bases at J, with 11 bases between the two ends. Germline assignment: CDR1 SGHRS and CDR2 YFSETQ. In nucleotides, the CDR3 is TGCGCCAGCGGCGGGGAGTTCTATGGCTACACCTTC. Translated, it gives CASGGEFYGYTF. Using reference TRBV5-1 and TRBJ1-2 for the parts outside the CDR3, the full variable domain is KAGVTQTPRYLIKTRGQQVTLSCSPISGHRSVSWYQQTPGQGLQFLFEYFSETQRNKGNFPGRFSGRQFSNSRSEMNVSTLELGDSALYLCASGGEFYGYTFGSGTRLTVV.

This clone was seen a handful of times. This chain links TRBV6-2 or TRBV6-3 with TRBJ2-7, with a weak D call TRBD1 (6 bases). The germline V gene encodes CDR1 MNHEY and CDR2 SVGEGT. The CDR3 consists of 14 residues. V lost 5 bases and J 8 bases, leaving 19 bases between the germline ends. The CDR3 region has the DNA TGTGCCAGCAGTGACAGCGGACAGACCAGGAAGCAGTACTTC. It is translated as CASSDSGQTRKQYF.

The chain recombines TRBV18 with TRBJ1-6; no reliable D call. Trimming stripped 5 bases from V and 5 bases from J, with 13 bases between. The CDR3 runs 15 residues. CDR1 KGHSH and CDR2 LQKENI come from the germline V gene. CDR3 bases: TGTGCCAGCTCAGCCGCCAGAGGTCATAATTCACCCCTCCACTTT. Translated: CASSAARGHNSPLHF.

This clone was counted once. The chain joins TRBV15 to TRBJ2-3; TRBD2 is a possible D gene (5 bases). Germline V gives CDR1 LNHNV, CDR2 YYDKDF (reference sequence). The CDR3 sequence is 16 residues long. Trimming took off 3 bases at V and 5 bases at J, with 18 bases between the two ends. CDR3 sequence: CATSRGARTQGDTQYF. CDR3 nucleotide sequence: TGTGCCACCAGCAGGGGTGCGAGGACTCAAGGAGATACGCAGTATTTT.

J is TRBJ1-2 and V is TRBV27, with 9 nucleotides matching TRBD1. The CDR3 spans 18 residues. After removal of 3 bases from V and 0 bases from J, the junction contained 11 bases not matched to a gene. Germline CDR1 is MNHEY and CDR2 is SMNVEV (reference sequence). For the CDR3, the DNA is TGTGCCAGCAGTTTGGTACTTGGACAGGGGAAAGCTAACTATGGCTACACCTTC. Amino acids: CASSLVLGQGKANYGYTF.